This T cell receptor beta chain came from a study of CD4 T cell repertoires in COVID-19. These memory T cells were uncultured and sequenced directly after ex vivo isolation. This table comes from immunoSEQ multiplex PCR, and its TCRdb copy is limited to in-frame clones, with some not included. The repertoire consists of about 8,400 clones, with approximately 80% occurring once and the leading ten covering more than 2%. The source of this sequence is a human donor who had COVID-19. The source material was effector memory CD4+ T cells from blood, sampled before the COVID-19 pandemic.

CDR3 sequence reads: CASSLAAGEVGIYGYTF. CDR3 coding DNA: TGTGCCAGCAGCTTAGCGGCAGGGGAAGTCGGTATCTATGGCTACACCTTC. V and J are TRBV7-9 and TRBJ1-2; D is possibly TRBD1 (6 bases). CDR1 and CDR2 from the germline V gene are SEHNR and FQNEAQ (reference sequence). V was pared by 0 bases and J by 4 bases, with 18 bases between. The CDR3 totals 17 residues. Full variable domain (outside the CDR3, taken from reference TRBV7-9 and TRBJ1-2): DTGVSQNPRHKITKRGQNVTFRCDPISEHNRLYWYRQTLGQGPEFLTYFQNEAQLEKSRLLSDRFSAERPKGSFSTLEIQRTEQGDSAMYLCASSLAAGEVGIYGYTFGSGTRLTVV.